The 28 T cell receptor beta chains below all came from one sample that was sequenced in a study of shared clonotypes between healthy human individuals. The method was immunoSEQ multiplex PCR; TCRdb's version includes in-frame clones alone and lacks a portion of them. The data show around 2.5 million clones, approximately 93% seen once. The sequencing sample was made of naive CD4+ T cells from PBMCs. Subset in this sample: CD45RA+ positively selected. These receptors were collected from a man aged 18-30 years in good health. Some clones in this sample may be carry-over from other donors' samples.

V is TRBV6-5 and J is TRBJ2-2; no clear D gene. Germline V lookup: CDR1 MNHEY, CDR2 SVGAGI. V shed 4 bases and J shed 0 bases, with 12 bases lying between them. This CDR3 contains 16 residues. Here the CDR3 reads CASSSLRVPNTGELFF. CDR3 bases: TGTGCCAGCAGTTCCCTCCGGGTCCCGAACACCGGGGAGCTGTTTTTT.

This sequence joins TRBV2 and TRBJ2-7, with D hard to call. CDR3 size: 13 residues. CDR1 is SNHLY, CDR2 FYNNEI, per germline. V was pared by 8 bases and J by 1 base, with 12 bases between. The CDR3 reads CASEVDGSYEQYF. CDR3 nucleotide sequence: TGTGCCAGCGAGGTGGACGGGTCCTACGAGCAGTACTTC.

The chain employs TRBV5-1 and TRBJ2-2; D gene ambiguous. Looked up from germline, CDR1 is SGHRS and CDR2 is YFSETQ. This CDR3 has 16 residues. Trimming removed 1 base at V and 0 bases at J, with 10 bases between. The CDR3 is CASSLPQTANTGELFF. In DNA form, the CDR3 reads TGCGCCAGCAGCTTGCCGCAAACCGCGAACACCGGGGAGCTGTTTTTT.

The chain recombines TRBV5-5 with TRBJ1-2; TRBD1 aligns across 7 bases. Germline CDR1 is SGHKS and CDR2 is YYEKEE (reference sequence). CDR3 length: 17 residues. The ends lost 4 bases at V and 8 bases at J; junction bases unmatched: 20. CDR3 sequence reads: CASSPGGTVIGSGGYTF. The CDR3 coding sequence is TGTGCCAGCAGCCCGGGAGGGACAGTGATTGGATCCGGAGGCTACACCTTC.

This chain links TRBV6-5 with TRBJ2-1; D call uncertain. CDR1 MNHEY and CDR2 SVGAGI come from the germline V gene. V was pared by 2 bases and J by 0 bases, with 8 bases between. This CDR3 has 15 amino acids. CDR3 DNA sequence: TGTGCCAGCAGTTACGACCCTTACTCCTACAATGAGCAGTTCTTC. Translated: CASSYDPYSYNEQFF.

V is TRBV5-1 and J is TRBJ1-1; D ambiguous. The CDR3 contains 16 residues. CDR1 and CDR2 from the germline V gene are SGHRS and YFSETQ. Trimming took 0 bases from V and 0 from J, leaving 12 bases between them. The CDR3, as DNA: TGCGCCAGCAGCTTGGGATCAGCGAACATGAACACTGAAGCTTTCTTT. Translation: CASSLGSANMNTEAFF.

The J gene is TRBJ1-1, the V gene TRBV6-1, with unresolved D. V lost 0 bases and J lost 7, with 12 bases in between. Germline lookup yields CDR1 MNHNS and CDR2 SASEGT. This CDR3 is 14 amino acids long. Here the CDR3 DNA reads TGTGCCAGCAGTGAAGCCCCCGGAGGTCGTGAAGCTTTCTTT. Protein product: CASSEAPGGREAFF.

This clone was seen a single time. The chain is built from TRBV7-8 and TRBJ1-2; possibly TRBD1 for D (5 bases). Germline V gene data show CDR1 as SGHVS and CDR2 as FQNEAQ. This CDR3 spans 15 amino acids. The V end lost 5 bases, the J end lost 0 bases, and 13 bases lay between the germline ends. CDR3 nucleotide sequence: TGTGCCAGCAGCCTCCTCGGGGCAGCTAACTATGGCTACACCTTC. Its translation: CASSLLGAANYGYTF.

Notes on this clone: This sample also contains other DNA sequences that code for the same CDR3. CDR3 in DNA: TGTGCCAGCAGTGAAGCGCGTAGAGGGCATTTTCCCCAGCATTTT. It specifies CASSEARRGHFPQHF. The rearrangement links TRBV2 to TRBJ1-5, with D hard to call. V lost 0 bases and J 10 bases, leaving 16 bases between the germline ends. This CDR3 has 15 amino acids. Germline loops: CDR1 SNHLY, CDR2 FYNNEI.

The chain couples TRBV27 to TRBJ2-1; 12 nucleotides match TRBD2. The CDR3 length is 17 residues. Germline trimming cut 5 bases from V and 4 bases from J; bases unmatched to any gene: 9. Germline V gene lookup returns CDR1 MNHEY and CDR2 SMNVEV (reference sequence). This CDR3 is CASSRLPLAGGYNEQFF. The CDR3 nucleotides are TGTGCCAGCAGTCGCTTGCCCCTAGCGGGAGGGTACAATGAGCAGTTCTTC.

This clone showed up just a few times. The chain recombines TRBV9 with TRBJ2-2, with D uncertain. Germline V CDR1 and CDR2: SGDLS, YYNGEE. V was clipped by 4 bases and J by 7 bases, with 11 bases between them. The CDR3 spans 13 residues. CDR3 sequence: CASSPRVNGELFF. The CDR3 DNA reads as TGTGCCAGCAGCCCCCGGGTGAACGGGGAGCTGTTTTTT.

The rearrangement uses TRBV27 and TRBJ1-2; D is unclear. The CDR3 totals 17 residues. V dropped 6 bases and J dropped 4 bases, with 24 bases sitting between them. Germline-derived CDR1 and CDR2 are MNHEY and SMNVEV (reference sequence). The CDR3, as DNA: TGTGCCAGCAGCTCAACCGCGGACGGTGCCGTCCTCTATGGCTACACCTTC. It is translated as CASSSTADGAVLYGYTF.

This rearrangement joins TRBV2 to TRBJ1-5; D may be TRBD1 (5 bases). There are 15 residues in the CDR3. V lost 1 base and J 6 bases, leaving 13 bases between the germline ends. Looked up from germline, CDR1 is SNHLY and CDR2 is FYNNEI. The DNA for the CDR3 is TGTGCCAGCAGTGAAGTCATGGGGCGCGGTCAGCCCCAGCATTTT. It codes for CASSEVMGRGQPQHF.

A note on this clone: The identical CDR3 is also encoded by other nucleotide sequences in the sample. The chain uses TRBV30 and TRBJ2-1; D unclear. This CDR3 contains 12 residues. V lost 0 bases, J lost 8 bases, and 8 bases lay in between. Germline V gene sequence: CDR1 GTSNPN, CDR2 SVGIG (reference sequence). This chain's CDR3 is CAWSVRGDEQFF. The DNA of the CDR3 is TGTGCCTGGAGTGTGCGAGGCGATGAGCAGTTCTTC.

V gene TRBV30 combines with J gene TRBJ1-5; D not resolved. This CDR3 comprises 12 residues. CDR1 is GTSNPN and CDR2 is SVGIG in the germline V gene (reference sequence). Trimming shortened V by 3 bases and J by 5 bases, and 8 bases separated the two germline ends. The CDR3 nucleotides are TGTGCCTGGAGCTTCAAGGATCAGCCCCAGCATTTT. This sequence encodes CAWSFKDQPQHF.

The chain carries TRBV2 and TRBJ1-5, with a tentative D call TRBD1 (6 bases). The V end lost 6 bases, the J end lost 6 bases, and 21 bases lay between the germline ends. The CDR3 contains 16 residues. Germline V gene data show CDR1 as SNHLY and CDR2 as FYNNEI. CDR3 nucleotides: TGTGCCAGCAGGGACAGCGCCGGAGGGGGGGGTCAGCCCCAGCATTTT. Protein product: CASRDSAGGGGQPQHF.

The chain recombines TRBV29-1 with TRBJ2-7; 16 bases agree with TRBD2. This CDR3 contains 15 residues. V trimming: 4 bases; J trimming: 4 bases; junction bases outside the gene matches: 4. CDR1 is SQVTM, CDR2 ANQGSEA, per germline. The CDR3 DNA is TGCAGCGTTGTGGGGACTAGCGGGAGGGCTTACGAGCAGTACTTC. Residues: CSVVGTSGRAYEQYF.

This chain uses TRBV11-3 with TRBJ2-2, with D unresolved. Germline-derived CDR1 and CDR2 are SGHNT and YENEEA. Trimming shortened V by 3 bases and J by 3 bases, and 5 bases separated the two germline ends. CDR3 length equals 13 residues. This CDR3 reads CASSFRDTGELFF. The CDR3 DNA sequence: TGTGCCAGCAGCTTCCGGGACACCGGGGAGCTGTTTTTT.

The rearrangement joins TRBV10-3 to TRBJ1-3; D is uncertain. Trimming removed 0 bases from V and 8 bases from J, with 11 bases in between. The CDR3 has 14 amino acids. Per the germline V gene, CDR1 is ENHRY and CDR2 is SYGVKD. CDR3 nucleotides: TGTGCCATCAGTGAGTCGATTCTTAAAGACACCATATATTTT. Translated, it gives CAISESILKDTIYF.

The genes are TRBV4-3 and TRBJ2-6; unclear D gene. The ends were cut back, 1 base at V and 0 bases at J, with 4 bases in the middle. The CDR3 consists of 15 residues. The germline gives CDR1 LGHNA, CDR2 YSLEER. The CDR3 here is CASSQARSGANVLTF. In nucleotides, the CDR3 is TGCGCCAGCAGCCAAGCCCGCTCTGGGGCCAACGTCCTGACTTTC.

The CDR3 coding sequence is TGTGCCAGCAATATGGGACTACAAGAGACCCAGTACTTC. Encoded protein: CASNMGLQETQYF. V gene TRBV6-6 combines with J gene TRBJ2-5, with 7 bases aligning to TRBD2. Per the germline V gene, CDR1 is MNHNY and CDR2 is SVGAGI (reference sequence). Trimming cost V 7 bases and J 2 bases; bases outside gene matches: 4. CDR3 length equals 13 residues.

The rearrangement joins TRBV7-6 to TRBJ1-1; no clear D. The V end lost 0 bases, the J end lost 4 bases, and 12 bases lay between the germline ends. The CDR3 contains 15 residues. The germline gives CDR1 SGHVS, CDR2 FNYEAQ. CDR3 coding DNA: TGTGCCAGCAGCTTAGCAAACCTGCAGAGCACTGAAGCTTTCTTT. Amino acid sequence: CASSLANLQSTEAFF. Together with reference TRBV7-6 and TRBJ1-1, the CDR3 gives the full variable domain: GAGVSQSPRYKVTKRGQDVALRCDPISGHVSLYWYRQALGQGPEFLTYFNYEAQQDKSGLPNDRFSAERPEGSISTLTIQRTEQRDSAMYRCASSLANLQSTEAFFGQGTRLTVV.

The chain uses TRBV15 and TRBJ2-7, with D tentatively TRBD2 (6 bases). CDR3 length: 16 amino acids. Germline values: CDR1 LNHNV, CDR2 YYDKDF (reference sequence). V gave up 6 bases and J gave up 4 bases, with 22 bases separating them. CDR3 nucleotides: TGTGCCACCAGTGCAGTTACGGGAGCCATCTCTTACGAGCAGTACTTC. Encoded protein: CATSAVTGAISYEQYF. Full variable domain (missing parts from reference TRBV15 and TRBJ2-7): DAMVIQNPRYQVTQFGKPVTLSCSQTLNHNVMYWYQQKSSQAPKLLFHYYDKDFNNEADTPDNFQSRRPNTSFCFLDIRSPGLGDTAMYLCATSAVTGAISYEQYFGPGTRLTVT.

The V and J genes are TRBV11-2 and TRBJ2-3, with 11 bases fitting TRBD2. After removal of 5 bases from V and 5 bases from J, the junction contained 12 bases not matched to a gene. CDR1 and CDR2 from the germline V gene are SGHAT and FQNNGV. This CDR3 comprises 17 residues. CDR3 sequence: CASSPGSSGRAGDTQYF. In DNA form, the CDR3 reads TGTGCCAGCAGCCCAGGTAGTAGCGGGAGGGCCGGAGATACGCAGTATTTT. Using reference TRBV11-2 and TRBJ2-3 for the parts outside the CDR3, the full variable domain is EAGVAQSPRYKIIEKRQSVAFWCNPISGHATLYWYQQILGQGPKLLIQFQNNGVVDDSQLPKDRFSAERLKGVDSTLKIQPAKLEDSAVYLCASSPGSSGRAGDTQYFGPGTRLTVL.

V and J are TRBV28 and TRBJ2-5, with D possibly TRBD1 on 5 matching bases. The CDR3 runs to 16 residues. Germline lookup yields CDR1 MDHEN and CDR2 SYDVKM. V lost 6 bases and J 3 bases, leaving 20 bases between the germline ends. For the CDR3, the DNA is TGTGCCAGCAGCCCTAATTCCCTGGGGCAGAAAGAGACCCAGTACTTC. Translation gives CASSPNSLGQKETQYF.

This chain links TRBV5-1 with TRBJ2-5; unclear D gene. V shed 0 bases and J shed 1 base, with 10 bases lying between them. This CDR3 is built from 15 residues. Per germline, CDR1 SGHRS and CDR2 YFSETQ. CDR3 loop: CASSLGPTPQETQYF. The DNA for the CDR3 is TGCGCCAGCAGCTTGGGACCAACCCCCCAAGAGACCCAGTACTTC. The whole variable domain, remainder taken from reference TRBV5-1 and TRBJ2-5, is KAGVTQTPRYLIKTRGQQVTLSCSPISGHRSVSWYQQTPGQGLQFLFEYFSETQRNKGNFPGRFSGRQFSNSRSEMNVSTLELGDSALYLCASSLGPTPQETQYFGPGTRLLVL.

The chain couples TRBV19 to TRBJ2-3; D call uncertain. The CDR3 is made up of 13 amino acids. Trimming took off 6 bases at V and 1 base at J, with 8 bases between the two ends. CDR1 is LNHDA and CDR2 is SQIVND in the germline V gene (reference sequence). As DNA, the CDR3 is TGTGCCAGTAGCCGAGGACGCACAGATACGCAGTATTTT. This codes for CASSRGRTDTQYF.

This chain uses TRBV4-1 with TRBJ1-3; unclear D gene. The CDR3 is 14 amino acids. Trimming pared 4 bases from V and 3 bases from J, leaving 10 bases between. Germline V lookup: CDR1 MGHRA, CDR2 YSYEKL. DNA for the CDR3: TGCGCCAGCAGCCCCTCCGGATTTGGAAACACCATATATTTT. Translated, it gives CASSPSGFGNTIYF.